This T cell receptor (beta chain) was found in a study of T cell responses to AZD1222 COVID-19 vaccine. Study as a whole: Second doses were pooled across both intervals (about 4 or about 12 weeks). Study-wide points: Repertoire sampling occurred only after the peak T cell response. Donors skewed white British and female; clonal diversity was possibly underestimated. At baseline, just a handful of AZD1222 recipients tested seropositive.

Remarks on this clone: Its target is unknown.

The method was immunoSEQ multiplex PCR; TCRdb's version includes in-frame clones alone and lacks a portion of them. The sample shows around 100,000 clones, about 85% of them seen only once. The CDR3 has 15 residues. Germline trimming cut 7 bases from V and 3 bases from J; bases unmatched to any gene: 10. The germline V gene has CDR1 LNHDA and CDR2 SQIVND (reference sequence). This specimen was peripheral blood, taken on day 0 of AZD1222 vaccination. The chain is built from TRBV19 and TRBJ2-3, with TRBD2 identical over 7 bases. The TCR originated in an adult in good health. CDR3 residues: CASTMGLAATDTQYF. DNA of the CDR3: TGTGCCAGTACCATGGGCCTAGCGGCGACAGATACGCAGTATTTT.